The next 9 T cell receptor beta chains were all read from a single sample in a study of blood T cell repertoires in COVID-19. Data came from immunoSEQ multiplex PCR; TCRdb stores just in-frame clones and leaves some out. The sample has approximately 130,000 clones, roughly 84% seen once; the top ten hold 3% to 5%. The sequenced sample was peripheral blood. Receptors were obtained from a man in his sixties with acute or convalescent COVID-19.

About this clone: At one boundary the junction diverges from the germline segment, which might be a read error. The chain has TRBV18 and TRBJ2-3; TRBD1 is a possible D gene (8 bases). The CDR3 has 16 amino acids. Germline CDR1 and CDR2: KGHSH and LQKENI. The CDR3 loop is CASSPQGGARTDTQYF. The CDR3 region has the DNA TGTGCCAGCTCGCCACAGGGGGGGGCCCGCACAGATACGCAGTATTTT.

This clone was seen a single time. V and J are TRBV10-3 and TRBJ1-5, with 7 bases aligning to TRBD1. This CDR3 has 13 amino acids. Per germline, CDR1 ENHRY and CDR2 SYGVKD. V gave up 8 bases and J gave up 2 bases; unmatched junction bases: 3. The chain's CDR3 is CAIGQDRNQPQHF. CDR3 coding DNA: TGTGCCATCGGACAGGATCGCAATCAGCCCCAGCATTTT.

The V gene is TRBV7-2, the J gene TRBJ2-1, with 16 nucleotides matching TRBD2. The CDR3 totals 16 residues. The junction had 2 bases not matched to a gene; V was cut back by 0 bases and J by 9 bases. The germline CDR1 and CDR2 sequences are SGHTA and FQGNSA. Here the CDR3 reads CASSLAGTSGRGEQFF. CDR3 in DNA: TGTGCCAGCAGCTTAGCCGGGACTAGCGGGAGGGGTGAGCAGTTCTTC.

DNA of the CDR3: TGTGCCAGCCCAGACAGGGGCCCTAATCAGCCCCAGCATTTT. It encodes CASPDRGPNQPQHF. This chain links TRBV5-5 with TRBJ1-5, with 8 nucleotides matching TRBD1. Per the germline V gene, CDR1 is SGHKS and CDR2 is YYEKEE (reference sequence). V shed 7 bases, J shed 4 bases, and the junction held 7 bases outside the gene matches. This CDR3 is 14 amino acids long.

The chain joins TRBV28 to TRBJ2-7; no reliable D call. Germline V CDR1 and CDR2: MDHEN, SYDVKM. The germline V and J ends were trimmed by 5 bases and 6 bases, with 11 bases remaining between them. The CDR3 sequence is 12 residues long. CDR3 coding DNA: TGTGCCAGCAGTCTCCGACACACCGAGCAGTACTTC. This codes for CASSLRHTEQYF.

V and J are TRBV6-2 or TRBV6-3 and TRBJ2-7, with 11 bases that match TRBD1. CDR3 size: 13 residues. V lost 5 bases and J lost 5; bases outside the gene matches: 2. Germline V gene data show CDR1 as MNHEY and CDR2 as SVGEGT. CDR3 sequence: CASSRTGGDEQYF. The DNA of the CDR3 is TGTGCCAGCAGTAGGACAGGGGGCGACGAGCAGTACTTC.

This rearrangement joins TRBV30 to TRBJ1-6; 8 positions agree with TRBD1. After removal of 2 bases from V and 9 bases from J, the junction contained 9 bases not matched to a gene. The CDR3 runs 15 residues. In germline, CDR1 is GTSNPN, CDR2 SVGIG (reference sequence). Here the CDR3 DNA reads TGTGCCTGGAGTCACCAGGGCAGGGGGCGTTCACCCCTCCACTTT. This encodes CAWSHQGRGRSPLHF.

This sequence joins TRBV28 and TRBJ2-5; 7 bases are shared with TRBD2. The CDR3 is 14 residues long. The V and J ends lost 7 bases and 5 bases, in that order; junction bases with no gene match: 10. The germline CDR1 and CDR2 sequences are MDHEN and SYDVKM. This CDR3 reads CASIPGGASETQYF. DNA for the CDR3: TGTGCCAGCATCCCGGGAGGAGCCTCGGAGACCCAGTACTTC.

This chain uses TRBV7-3 with TRBJ2-1, with TRBD2 matching 11 bases. Germline trimming cut 5 bases from V and 0 bases from J; bases unmatched to any gene: 12. Germline V gene sequence: CDR1 SGHTA, CDR2 FQGTGA. The CDR3 extends over 19 amino acids. The CDR3 region has the DNA TGTGCCAGCAGCAAGCCGGGACTAGCGGCATATAGCTCCTACAATGAGCAGTTCTTC. Protein: CASSKPGLAAYSSYNEQFF.